This T cell receptor beta chain was identified during a study of beta chain features in type 1 diabetes. V lost 4 bases, J lost 2 bases, and 13 bases lay in between. This CDR3 region has 15 residues. Per germline, CDR1 SGHDT and CDR2 YYEEEE. The whole isolated RNA underwent reverse transcription, so sequencing captured expressed TCRB transcripts. Profiling relied on immunoSEQ multiplex PCR, and the TCRdb table lists in-frame clones only, not all of them. The sample holds about 44,000 clones, roughly half seen once. The sequence was collected from a woman between 18 and 30 years old in good health. The rearrangement uses TRBV5-6 and TRBJ2-1; a possible D gene is TRBD2 (6 bases). Source material: Tregs from blood. The CDR3 DNA reads TGTGCCAGCAGCCCCTTAGGAGGGACCTACAATGAGCAGTTCTTC. Its protein is CASSPLGGTYNEQFF.